Here is one T cell receptor (beta chain) with its context. These data belong to a study of blood T cell repertoires in COVID-19. Study overall: Samples of COVID-19 (acute and convalescent) were obtained from the United States, Italy and Spain. PBMCs, B-cell-depleted T cells, or T cells were the source of the cDNA or gDNA that made up the material.

The CDR3 sequence is 15 residues long. Germline V gene sequence: CDR1 SGHRS, CDR2 YFSETQ. V lost 2 bases and J 4 bases, leaving 10 bases between the germline ends. The authors' processing: The authors estimated nucleated cell counts from reference gene primer amplification. Using immunoSEQ multiplex PCR, the repertoire was profiled, and TCRdb retains in-frame clones only, with some absent. The V and J calls and clone size are taken from that table; D and trimming were inferred from the DNA. The repertoire holds around 26,000 clones, roughly four fifths seen once, with more than 6.5% in the top ten. The sample comprised peripheral blood. The receptor was isolated from a human donor in a cohort sampled during active COVID-19. This rearrangement joins TRBV5-1 to TRBJ1-6; D is unresolved. This chain's CDR3 is CASSLDIQYNSPLHF. The CDR3 DNA reads as TGCGCCAGCAGCTTAGACATCCAATATAATTCACCCCTCCACTTT. Combining the CDR3 with reference TRBV5-1 and TRBJ1-6 gives the whole variable domain KAGVTQTPRYLIKTRGQQVTLSCSPISGHRSVSWYQQTPGQGLQFLFEYFSETQRNKGNFPGRFSGRQFSNSRSEMNVSTLELGDSALYLCASSLDIQYNSPLHFGNGTRLTVT.